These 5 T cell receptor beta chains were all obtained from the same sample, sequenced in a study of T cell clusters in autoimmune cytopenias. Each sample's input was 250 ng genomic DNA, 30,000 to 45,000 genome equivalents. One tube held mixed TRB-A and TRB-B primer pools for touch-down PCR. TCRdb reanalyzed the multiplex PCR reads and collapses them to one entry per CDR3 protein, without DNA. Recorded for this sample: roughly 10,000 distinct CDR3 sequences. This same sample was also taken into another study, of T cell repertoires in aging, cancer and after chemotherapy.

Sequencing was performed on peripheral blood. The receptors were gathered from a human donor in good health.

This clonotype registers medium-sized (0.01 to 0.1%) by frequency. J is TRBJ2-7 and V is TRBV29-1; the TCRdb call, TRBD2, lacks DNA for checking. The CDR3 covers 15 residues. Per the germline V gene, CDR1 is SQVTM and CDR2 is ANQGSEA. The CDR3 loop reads CSVGPRLADPYEQYF.

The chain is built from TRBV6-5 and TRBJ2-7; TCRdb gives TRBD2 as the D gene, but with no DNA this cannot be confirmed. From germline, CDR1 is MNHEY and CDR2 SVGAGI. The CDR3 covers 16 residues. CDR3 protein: CASSSPSSGGPYEQYF.

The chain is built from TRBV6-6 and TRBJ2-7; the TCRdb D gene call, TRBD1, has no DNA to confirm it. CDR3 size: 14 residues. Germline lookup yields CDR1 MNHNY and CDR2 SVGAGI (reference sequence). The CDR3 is CASSVGGGKDEQYF.

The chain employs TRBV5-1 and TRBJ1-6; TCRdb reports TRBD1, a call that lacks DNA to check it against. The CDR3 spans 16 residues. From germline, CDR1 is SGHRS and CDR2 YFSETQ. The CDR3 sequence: CASSNQAGSGGTPLHF. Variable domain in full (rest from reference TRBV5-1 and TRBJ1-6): KAGVTQTPRYLIKTRGQQVTLSCSPISGHRSVSWYQQTPGQGLQFLFEYFSETQRNKGNFPGRFSGRQFSNSRSEMNVSTLELGDSALYLCASSNQAGSGGTPLHFGNGTRLTVT.

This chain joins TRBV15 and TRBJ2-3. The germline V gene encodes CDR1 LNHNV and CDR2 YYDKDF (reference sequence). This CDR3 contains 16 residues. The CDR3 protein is CATSRTSGGRTDTQYF.